The 26 T cell receptor beta chains presented below share a single source sample, sequenced in a study of cytomegalovirus exposure and HLA in healthy donors. Both 60 Vbeta primers and 13 Jbeta primers went into the PCR. Assay: immunoSEQ multiplex PCR; the TCRdb copy retains only in-frame clones and omits some. This table has around 72,000 clones, around 70% appearing once. Sequencing input: PBMCs. All receptors derive from a man aged 40-55 years in good health and CMV-seropositive.

The chain combines TRBV6-1 with TRBJ2-7; TRBD1 aligns across 9 bases. CDR1 is MNHNS and CDR2 is SASEGT in the germline V gene. V gave up 2 bases and J gave up 5 bases; unmatched junction bases: 16. CDR3 length: 18 residues. In DNA, the CDR3 is TGTGCCAGCAGTGAAAACCTCTTGAACAGGGGGCGGACAAACGAGCAGTACTTC. Translation: CASSENLLNRGRTNEQYF.

This CDR3 reads CAWTLGQGADTQYF. The CDR3 nucleotides are TGTGCCTGGACATTGGGACAGGGAGCGGATACGCAGTATTTT. The chain recombines TRBV30 with TRBJ2-3; TRBD1 aligns across 9 bases. Trimming took 4 bases from V and 6 from J; bases not matched to a gene: 8. The CDR3 spans 14 residues. Per the germline V gene, CDR1 is GTSNPN and CDR2 is SVGIG (reference sequence). Looking up the rest from reference TRBV30 and TRBJ2-3 gives the full variable domain: SQTIHQWPATLVQPVGSPLSLECTVEGTSNPNLYWYRQAAGRGLQLLFYSVGIGQISSEVPQNLSASRPQDRQFILSSKKLLLSDSGFYLCAWTLGQGADTQYFGPGTRLTVL.

The CDR3 DNA follows: TGCAGCGCCACTTTGGTAGGGGGGGCAGATTTTGGAAACACCATATATTTT. Protein: CSATLVGGADFGNTIYF. The chain recombines TRBV29-1 with TRBJ1-3, with D possibly TRBD1 on 6 matching bases. The CDR3 consists of 17 residues. The V end was cut by 7 bases, the J end by 3 bases, with 25 bases between. Germline-derived CDR1 and CDR2 are SQVTM and ANQGSEA.

The rearrangement links TRBV2 to TRBJ2-3; 8 bases map to TRBD2. CDR1 SNHLY and CDR2 FYNNEI come from the germline V gene. The CDR3 consists of 14 residues. V gave up 11 bases and J gave up 4 bases; unmatched junction bases: 11. This CDR3 reads CAGGAGGLSDTQYF. CDR3 in DNA: TGTGCCGGAGGGGCGGGGGGACTTTCAGATACGCAGTATTTT.

The chain is built from TRBV2 and TRBJ1-2, with D uncertain. Germline CDR1 and CDR2: SNHLY and FYNNEI. The ends were cut back, 5 bases at V and 1 base at J, with 14 bases in the middle. This CDR3 contains 15 residues. CDR3 in DNA: TGTGCCAGCAGTCCTGGCCCCGTATATAACTATGGCTACACCTTC. Residues: CASSPGPVYNYGYTF.

This chain joins TRBV5-1 and TRBJ2-7; D is unresolved. Per germline, CDR1 SGHRS and CDR2 YFSETQ. With 1 base removed from V and 2 bases from J, the gap between germline ends came to 13 bases. The CDR3 has 15 residues. The CDR3 protein is CASSLLRSNTYEQYF. As DNA, the CDR3 is TGCGCCAGCAGCTTGTTGCGGAGCAATACCTACGAGCAGTACTTC.

This clone has a handful of counts. This sequence joins TRBV2 and TRBJ1-3, with TRBD1 as a possible D gene (5 bases). V was clipped by 4 bases and J by 1 base, with 17 bases between them. The CDR3 is made up of 17 amino acids. Germline CDR1 is SNHLY and CDR2 is FYNNEI. The CDR3 region is CASSGDSFLVSGNTIYF. The CDR3 DNA follows: TGTGCCAGCAGTGGAGACAGTTTTCTTGTGTCTGGAAACACCATATATTTT.

The V gene is TRBV5-1, the J gene TRBJ2-1; 14 nucleotides match TRBD2. V dropped 0 bases and J dropped 7; count of bases not matched to a gene: 6. CDR3 length: 17 amino acids. CDR1 is SGHRS, CDR2 YFSETQ, per germline. CDR3 sequence: CASSLGGTSGGTNEQFF. CDR3 nucleotides: TGCGCCAGCAGCTTGGGAGGGACTAGCGGGGGCACGAATGAGCAGTTCTTC.

The chain uses TRBV29-1 and TRBJ2-1, with D possibly matching TRBD1 (5 bases). This CDR3 spans 11 amino acids. CDR1 is SQVTM and CDR2 is ANQGSEA in the germline V gene. Trimming cost V 6 bases and J 8 bases, with 11 bases left between them. The CDR3 DNA follows: TGCAGCGTACAAAGGGGTTATGAGCAGTTCTTC. It specifies CSVQRGYEQFF.

V usage is TRBV6-5 and J usage is TRBJ2-5; TRBD2 aligns across 8 bases. Germline V CDR1 and CDR2: MNHEY, SVGAGI. The CDR3 consists of 15 residues. With V trimmed by 0 bases and J by 5 bases, 5 bases remained unmatched. The CDR3 DNA sequence: TGTGCCAGCAGTTACTCCGGGGGGGCCCGGGAGACCCAGTACTTC. Amino acids: CASSYSGGARETQYF.

On this clone itself: Other DNA sequences of this sample code for an identical CDR3. The chain carries TRBV29-1 and TRBJ2-5; TRBD1 matches at 8 bases. The J call is doubtful: the DNA matches TRBJ2-7 better. The CDR3 is 13 amino acids. Germline CDR1 reads SQVTM; CDR2 reads ANQGSEA. CDR3: CSVEGTGGYEQYF. The CDR3, as DNA: TGCAGCGTTGAAGGAACAGGGGGCTACGAGCAGTACTTC.

Concerning this clone: Other DNA sequences from this sample encode an identical CDR3 as well. The chain links TRBV4-3 to TRBJ2-2, with 10 bases that match TRBD2. V lost 5 bases to trimming and J lost 6 bases; unmatched junction nucleotides: 6. The V gene's germline CDR1 is LGHNA and CDR2 YSLEER. The CDR3 has 15 residues. CDR3 in DNA: TGCGCCAGCAGCGGGAGCGGGGGGGCCTCCGGGGAGCTGTTTTTT. This gives the protein CASSGSGGASGELFF.

This chain connects TRBV9 to TRBJ2-1; 12 bases agree with TRBD2. Per germline, CDR1 SGDLS and CDR2 YYNGEE. There are 19 residues in the CDR3. V was clipped by 5 bases and J by 4 bases; unmatched bases: 16. The DNA for the CDR3 is TGTGCCAGCAGTCATTCACTAGCGGGGGGCGAGCATGGTTACAATGAGCAGTTCTTC. Translating it yields CASSHSLAGGEHGYNEQFF.

V is TRBV28 and J is TRBJ2-3; the D is unclear. This CDR3 has 11 amino acids. Trimming removed 6 bases at V and 6 bases at J, with 7 bases between. CDR1 is MDHEN and CDR2 is SYDVKM in the germline V gene. In DNA form, the CDR3 reads TGTGCCAGCAGCCTAGAGGATACGCAGTATTTT. This gives the protein CASSLEDTQYF.

The V call is TRBV27, the J call TRBJ1-4; TRBD1 agrees at 10 bases. Trimming removed 6 bases from V and 7 bases from J; junction bases left unmatched: 5. CDR1 and CDR2 from the germline V gene are MNHEY and SMNVEV (reference sequence). This CDR3 is 14 amino acids long. CDR3 in amino acids: CASRPGQGSEKLFF. CDR3 bases: TGTGCCAGCAGACCGGGACAGGGGTCTGAAAAACTGTTTTTT.

V gene TRBV7-2 combines with J gene TRBJ1-2, with 9 positions matching TRBD1. V lost 4 bases to trimming and J lost 3 bases; unmatched junction nucleotides: 6. The germline V gene encodes CDR1 SGHTA and CDR2 FQGNSA. The CDR3 loop spans 15 amino acids. In DNA form, the CDR3 reads TGTGCCAGCAGCTCATGGGACAGGGAGGACTATGGCTACACCTTC. Residues: CASSSWDREDYGYTF. Together with reference TRBV7-2 and TRBJ1-2, the CDR3 gives the full variable domain: GAGVSQSPSNKVTEKGKDVELRCDPISGHTALYWYRQSLGQGLEFLIYFQGNSAPDKSGLPSDRFSAERTGGSVSTLTIQRTQQEDSAVYLCASSSWDREDYGYTFGSGTRLTVV.

The chain links TRBV25-1 to TRBJ2-3; possibly TRBD2 for D (5 bases). Trimming pared 2 bases from V and 3 bases from J, leaving 21 bases between. The germline CDR1 and CDR2 sequences are MGHDK and SYGVNS. CDR3 length: 18 residues. The CDR3 DNA sequence: TGTGCCAGCAGTGAACTGTTGAGGCTCGCCGGGGAGACAGATACGCAGTATTTT. It encodes CASSELLRLAGETDTQYF.

The rearrangement links TRBV5-1 to TRBJ1-6, with D tentatively TRBD1 (5 bases). CDR1 and CDR2 from the germline V gene are SGHRS and YFSETQ. The CDR3 spans 15 residues. Trimming took 4 bases from V and 8 from J, leaving 16 bases between them. The CDR3 DNA reads TGCGCCAGCAGCAGGGCGGGGCTCGGGGATTCACCCCTCCACTTT. Translated, it gives CASSRAGLGDSPLHF. Together with reference TRBV5-1 and TRBJ1-6, the CDR3 gives the full variable domain: KAGVTQTPRYLIKTRGQQVTLSCSPISGHRSVSWYQQTPGQGLQFLFEYFSETQRNKGNFPGRFSGRQFSNSRSEMNVSTLELGDSALYLCASSRAGLGDSPLHFGNGTRLTVT.

The V call is TRBV7-9, the J call TRBJ2-3; 11 bases line up with TRBD2. The V segment lost 6 bases and the J segment 0 bases; nucleotides outside the gene matches: 5. The CDR3 has 16 residues. CDR1 and CDR2 from the germline V gene are SEHNR and FQNEAQ (reference sequence). CDR3 nucleotide sequence: TGTGCCAGCAGGCCGACTAGCGGGGAAAGCACAGATACGCAGTATTTT. The encoded protein is CASRPTSGESTDTQYF.

V and J are TRBV7-2 and TRBJ2-7, with TRBD1 identical over 7 bases. The CDR3 loop spans 15 amino acids. Trimming at V came to 4 bases and at J to 2 bases, leaving 8 bases not matched to a gene. Germline V lookup: CDR1 SGHTA, CDR2 FQGNSA. CDR3 residues: CASSSWDSKAYEQYF. In DNA form, the CDR3 reads TGTGCCAGCAGCTCATGGGACAGTAAAGCCTACGAGCAGTACTTC.

A remark on this clone: The same CDR3 is also encoded by other DNA sequences in this sample. The V and J genes are TRBV5-6 and TRBJ1-6; D call uncertain. Trimming took off 0 bases at V and 4 bases at J, with 11 bases between the two ends. CDR3 length equals 16 residues. The germline V gene has CDR1 SGHDT and CDR2 YYEEEE. CDR3 in amino acids: CASSLAHSFYNSPLHF. CDR3 DNA sequence: TGTGCCAGCAGCTTGGCCCACAGTTTTTATAATTCACCCCTCCACTTT.

This clone was seen a single time. The chain is built from TRBV29-1 and TRBJ1-1, with 11 bases lining up with TRBD1. Germline lookup yields CDR1 SQVTM and CDR2 ANQGSEA. The CDR3 has 15 residues. V was pared by 3 bases and J by 1 base, with 4 bases of the junction left unmatched. The CDR3 spells CSVEGTGGKNTEAFF. CDR3 DNA: TGCAGCGTTGAGGGGACAGGGGGAAAGAACACTGAAGCTTTCTTT.

This chain uses TRBV5-8 with TRBJ1-6, with D unclear. With 6 bases removed from V and 7 bases from J, the gap between germline ends came to 8 bases. CDR1 and CDR2 (germline): SGHTS, YDEGEE. The CDR3 has 12 residues. CDR3 nucleotide sequence: TGTGCCAGCACAACAGACAATTCACCCCTCCACTTT. It is translated as CASTTDNSPLHF.

The chain joins TRBV7-2 to TRBJ2-3, with a possible D match to TRBD1 (6 bases). Looked up from germline, CDR1 is SGHTA and CDR2 is FQGNSA. With 6 bases removed from V and 7 bases from J, the gap between germline ends came to 11 bases. The CDR3 has 12 residues. The CDR3 loop is CASSTGRNTQYF. CDR3 bases: TGTGCCAGCAGTACAGGGAGAAATACGCAGTATTTT.

This clone came up a few times. V gene TRBV5-1 combines with J gene TRBJ1-2; D remains ambiguous. Germline V gene lookup returns CDR1 SGHRS and CDR2 YFSETQ. V lost 0 bases and J lost 8, with 11 bases in between. The CDR3 runs 13 residues. The CDR3 DNA follows: TGCGCCAGCAGCTTGGATCACAGTCGGGGCTACACCTTC. It yields the protein CASSLDHSRGYTF.

This clone was detected a few times. The rearrangement joins TRBV4-2 to TRBJ2-1; 7 nucleotides match TRBD1. V shed 0 bases, J shed 4 bases, and the junction held 6 bases outside the gene matches. There are 16 residues in the CDR3. The germline V gene encodes CDR1 LGHNA and CDR2 YNFKEQ. The CDR3 sequence is CASSQDPQGEYNEQFF. The CDR3 DNA follows: TGTGCCAGCAGCCAAGATCCGCAGGGGGAGTACAATGAGCAGTTCTTC.